The clone carrying this TCR beta chain turned up a few times. The sample belongs to a study of regulatory T cells in long-lasting Graves disease. On the study more broadly: Antithyroid drug exposure in newly diagnosed Graves' patients had lasted under 3 months.

The sample's time point: newly diagnosed GD, antithyroid drugs for less than 3 months. The TCR library was made from RNA that had been extracted from PBMCs in TRIzol. There are 14 residues in the CDR3. Germline CDR1 and CDR2: SEHNR and FQNEAQ (reference sequence). Trimming removed 5 bases from V and 6 bases from J, with 16 bases in between. HTBI primers from iRepertoire and Arm-PCR of CDR3 regions yielded the TCR beta libraries. TCRdb recomputed calls from the multiplex PCR reads with MiXCR, one row per CDR3 protein. Found here are 370,000 or so distinct CDR3 sequences, about 16% of them singletons; the top ten hold 20% to 25%. The data also belong to a second study, concerning T cells in Graves' hyperthyroidism and ophthalmopathy.

The J gene is TRBJ1-1, the V gene TRBV7-9; D remains unclear. Sequencing used peripheral blood mononuclear cells (PBMCs), obtained at new diagnosis, from a patient treated with antithyroid drugs. This TCR derives from a woman younger than 35 with Graves disease. The CDR3 DNA is TGTGCCAGCAGCGCACAGCGGTTAACAGCTGAAGCTTTCTTT. As protein: CASSAQRLTAEAFF.